This entry concerns a single T cell receptor beta chain. Its antigen is currently unknown. The data belong to a study of response to subunit inactivated influenza vaccine. The study's findings and limits: The authors offered the suggestion that each seasonal influenza vaccination recruits few new T cells.

TCRdb reanalysed the RT-PCR reads using MiXCR and keeps one entry per CDR3 protein. In the table there are 550,000 to 600,000 distinct CDR3 sequences, 12% of which are singletons. The CDR3 runs to 14 residues. The germline CDR1 and CDR2 sequences are MNHNS and SASEGT. The germline V and J ends were trimmed by 5 bases and 1 base, with 12 bases remaining between them. The chain links TRBV6-1 to TRBJ2-7; D is unresolved. The specimen was PBMCs from blood, collected on the day of vaccination. The clonotype comes from a man aged 50 to 59 who received an inactivated influenza vaccine. CDR3 region: CASSIGSPSYEQYF. The CDR3 DNA reads as TGTGCCAGCAGTATCGGGTCACCGTCCTACGAGCAGTACTTC.